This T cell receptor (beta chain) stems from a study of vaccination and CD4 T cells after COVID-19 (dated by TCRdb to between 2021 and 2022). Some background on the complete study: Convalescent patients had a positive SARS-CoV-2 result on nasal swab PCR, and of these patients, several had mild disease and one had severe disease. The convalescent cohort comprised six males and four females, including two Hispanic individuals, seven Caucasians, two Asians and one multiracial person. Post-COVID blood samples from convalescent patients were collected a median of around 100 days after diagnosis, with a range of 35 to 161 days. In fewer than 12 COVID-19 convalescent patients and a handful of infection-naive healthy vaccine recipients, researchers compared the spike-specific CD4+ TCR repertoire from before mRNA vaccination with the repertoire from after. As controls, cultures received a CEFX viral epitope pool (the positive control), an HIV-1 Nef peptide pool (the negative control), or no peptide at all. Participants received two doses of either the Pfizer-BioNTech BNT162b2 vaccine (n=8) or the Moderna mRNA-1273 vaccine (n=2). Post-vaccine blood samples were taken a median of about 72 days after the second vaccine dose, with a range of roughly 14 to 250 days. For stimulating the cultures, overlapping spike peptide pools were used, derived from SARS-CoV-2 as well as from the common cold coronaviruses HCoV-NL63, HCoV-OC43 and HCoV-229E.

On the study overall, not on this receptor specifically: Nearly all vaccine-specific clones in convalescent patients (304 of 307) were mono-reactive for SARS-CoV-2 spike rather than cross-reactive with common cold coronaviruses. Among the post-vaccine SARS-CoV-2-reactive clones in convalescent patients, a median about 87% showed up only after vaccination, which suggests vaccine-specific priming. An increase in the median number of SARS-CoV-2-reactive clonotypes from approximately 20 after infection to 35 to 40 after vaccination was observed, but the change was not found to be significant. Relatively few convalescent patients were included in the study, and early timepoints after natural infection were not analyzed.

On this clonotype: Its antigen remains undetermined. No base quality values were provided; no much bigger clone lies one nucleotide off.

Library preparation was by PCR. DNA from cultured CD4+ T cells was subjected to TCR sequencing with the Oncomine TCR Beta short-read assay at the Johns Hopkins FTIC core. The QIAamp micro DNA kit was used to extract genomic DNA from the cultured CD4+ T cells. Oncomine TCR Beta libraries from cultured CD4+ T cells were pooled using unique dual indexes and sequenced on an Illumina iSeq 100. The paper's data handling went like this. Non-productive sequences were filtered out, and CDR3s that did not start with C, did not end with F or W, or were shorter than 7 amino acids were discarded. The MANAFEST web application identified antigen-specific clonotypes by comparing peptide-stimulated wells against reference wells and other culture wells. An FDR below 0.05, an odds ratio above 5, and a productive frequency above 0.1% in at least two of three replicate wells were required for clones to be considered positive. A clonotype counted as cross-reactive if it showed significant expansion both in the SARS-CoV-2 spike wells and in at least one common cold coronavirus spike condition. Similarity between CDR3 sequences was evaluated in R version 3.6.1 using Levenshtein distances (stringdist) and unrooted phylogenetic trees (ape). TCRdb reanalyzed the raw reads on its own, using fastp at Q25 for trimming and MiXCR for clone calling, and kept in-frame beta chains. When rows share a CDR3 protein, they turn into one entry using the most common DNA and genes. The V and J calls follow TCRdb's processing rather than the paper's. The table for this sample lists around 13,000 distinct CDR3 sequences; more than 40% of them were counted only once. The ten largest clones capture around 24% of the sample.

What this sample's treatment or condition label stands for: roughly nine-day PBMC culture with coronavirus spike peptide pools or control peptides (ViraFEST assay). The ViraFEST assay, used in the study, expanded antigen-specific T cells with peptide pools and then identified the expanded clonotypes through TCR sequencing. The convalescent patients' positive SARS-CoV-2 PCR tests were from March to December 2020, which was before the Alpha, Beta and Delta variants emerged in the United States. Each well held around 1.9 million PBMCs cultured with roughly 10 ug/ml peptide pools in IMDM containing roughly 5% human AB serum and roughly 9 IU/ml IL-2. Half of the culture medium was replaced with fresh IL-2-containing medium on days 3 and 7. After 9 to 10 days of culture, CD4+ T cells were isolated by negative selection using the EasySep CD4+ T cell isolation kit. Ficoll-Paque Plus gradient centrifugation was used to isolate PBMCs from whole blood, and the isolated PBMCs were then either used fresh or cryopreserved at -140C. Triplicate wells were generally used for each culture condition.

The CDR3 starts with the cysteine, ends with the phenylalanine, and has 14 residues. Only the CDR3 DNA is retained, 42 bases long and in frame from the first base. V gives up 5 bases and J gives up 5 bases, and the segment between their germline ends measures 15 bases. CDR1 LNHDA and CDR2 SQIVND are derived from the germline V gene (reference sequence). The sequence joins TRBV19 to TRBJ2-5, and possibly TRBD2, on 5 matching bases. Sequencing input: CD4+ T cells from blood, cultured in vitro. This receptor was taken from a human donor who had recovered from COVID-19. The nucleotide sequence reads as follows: TGTGCCAGTAGTTCCGCCGGAGGCGTCGAGACCCAGTACTTC. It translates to CASSSAGGVETQYF.